A selection of T cell receptor beta chains follows, all from one sample in a study of blood T cell repertoires in COVID-19. TCRdb's table, derived via immunoSEQ multiplex PCR, lists solely in-frame clones and lacks some. The sample includes about 170,000 clones, just over 90% of them seen just once. Sequenced sample: peripheral blood. The receptors shown here come from a man between 18 and 29 years old with COVID-19, enrolled during active disease. Each CDR3 is given with its conserved first and last residue. A D gene is named only where the DNA matches it firmly. Clone size is given for some rows only: seen once, a few or many times, or a class if the clone is expanded.

v_gene	abundance	d_gene	j_gene	CDR3aa	CDR3nt
TRBV9	once	.	TRBJ1-6	CASSGGGSSSGSPLHF	TGTGCCAGCAGCGGGGGGGGTAGCAGCAGCGGGTCACCCCTCCACTTT
TRBV7-3	.	TRBD1	TRBJ2-7	CASSFGTGDEQYF	TGTGCCAGCAGCTTCGGGACAGGGGACGAGCAGTACTTC
TRBV3-1/TRBV3-2	.	TRBD2	TRBJ2-7	CASSVLAGGYEQYF	TGTGCCAGCAGCGTCCTAGCGGGAGGATACGAGCAGTACTTC
TRBV7-8	.	.	TRBJ2-6	CASSDHQGALSGANVLTF	TGTGCCAGCAGCGACCACCAAGGGGCCCTCTCTGGGGCCAACGTCCTGACTTTC
TRBV5-1	.	TRBD2	TRBJ2-3	CASRVGLAKSTDTQYF	TGCGCCAGCAGAGTAGGACTAGCTAAAAGCACAGATACGCAGTATTTT
TRBV7-2	once	TRBD2	TRBJ2-5	CASSIGLAGGETQYF	TGTGCCAGCAGCATCGGACTAGCGGGAGGAGAGACCCAGTACTTC
TRBV6-5	.	TRBD1	TRBJ1-2	CASRPGTGSLYGYTF	TGTGCCAGCAGACCCGGGACAGGGTCCTTGTATGGCTACACCTTC
TRBV3-1/TRBV3-2	.	.	TRBJ2-3	CASSQERADTQYF	TGTGCCAGCAGCCAAGAGAGAGCGGATACGCAGTATTTT
TRBV28	.	.	TRBJ2-7	CASRIQGEYEQYF	TGTGCCAGCAGGATACAGGGAGAATACGAGCAGTACTTC
TRBV6-5	.	.	TRBJ2-7	CASSSTTSGFYEQYF	TGTGCCAGCAGTTCTACCACGAGCGGGTTCTACGAGCAGTACTTC
TRBV9	.	.	TRBJ1-1	CASSAQQGTEAFF	TGTGCCAGCAGCGCCCAACAGGGAACTGAAGCTTTCTTT
TRBV6-1	.	TRBD1	TRBJ2-5	CASSEGQGETQYF	TGTGCCAGCAGTGAAGGACAGGGGGAGACCCAGTACTTC
TRBV5-1	few	.	TRBJ2-7	CASSFSQDSYEQYF	TGCGCCAGCAGCTTCTCTCAGGACTCCTACGAGCAGTACTTC
TRBV5-4	.	.	TRBJ1-3	CASSFAGSDTIYF	TGTGCCAGCAGCTTCGCAGGGTCAGACACCATATATTTT
TRBV6-6	.	TRBD1	TRBJ1-4	CASSYSGRGHEKLFF	TGTGCCAGCAGTTACTCTGGCAGGGGGCACGAAAAACTGTTTTTT
TRBV11-2	.	TRBD1	TRBJ1-4	CASRPPGQTNEKLLF	TGTGCCAGCAGACCGCCGGGACAGACTAATGAAAAACTGCTTTTT
TRBV10-1	.	TRBD2	TRBJ2-2	CASSEYSRLAGGVLVGELFF	TGCGCCAGCAGTGAGTATTCTCGGCTAGCGGGAGGGGTCTTGGTCGGGGAGCTGTTTTTT
TRBV19	.	.	TRBJ2-1	CASSQGYVEQFF	TGTGCCAGTAGTCAGGGTTACGTCGAGCAGTTCTTC
TRBV5-1	.	TRBD1	TRBJ1-6	CASRGTGENSPLHF	TGCGCCAGCAGAGGAACAGGGGAAAATTCACCCCTCCACTTT
TRBV5-5	.	.	TRBJ1-2	CASSSGTRGNYGYTF	TGTGCCAGCAGCTCCGGGACAAGGGGAAACTATGGCTACACCTTC
TRBV28	.	TRBD1	TRBJ2-5	CASSPRTGSGETQYF	TGTGCCAGCAGCCCCCGGACAGGGTCAGGAGAGACCCAGTACTTC
TRBV12-3/TRBV12-4	.	.	TRBJ1-1	CASSPTRGTEAFF	TGTGCCAGCAGTCCAACCCGGGGCACTGAAGCTTTCTTT
TRBV7-9	.	.	TRBJ1-2	CASSFTDYGYTF	TGTGCCAGCAGCTTTACGGACTATGGCTACACCTTC
TRBV27	.	.	TRBJ1-1	CASRPGRLNTEAFF	TGTGCCAGCAGACCCGGGAGACTGAACACTGAAGCTTTCTTT
TRBV9	.	TRBD2	TRBJ2-1	CASSVLAGASYNEQFF	TGTGCCAGCAGCGTGCTAGCGGGAGCCTCCTACAATGAGCAGTTCTTC
TRBV28	once	.	TRBJ1-5	CASSLYAGAAGQPQHF	TGTGCCAGCAGTTTATATGCAGGGGCGGCGGGTCAGCCCCAGCATTTT
TRBV9	.	.	TRBJ2-2	CASSGSGANTGELFF	TGTGCCAGCAGTGGATCGGGAGCGAACACCGGGGAGCTGTTTTTT
TRBV2	.	.	TRBJ1-1	CASSGSRTGTEAFF	TGTGCCAGCAGTGGCAGCCGAACGGGGACTGAAGCTTTCTTT
TRBV4-3	.	.	TRBJ1-2	CASSRGPANYGYTF	TGCGCCAGCAGCCGGGGCCCGGCTAACTATGGCTACACCTTC
TRBV15	.	.	TRBJ2-7	CATSRDQRVYEQYF	TGTGCCACCAGCAGAGACCAGCGGGTCTACGAGCAGTACTTC
TRBV30	.	TRBD1	TRBJ2-7	CAWKYSDRVTSEQYF	TGTGCCTGGAAATATTCTGACAGGGTCACCTCCGAGCAGTACTTC
TRBV18	.	TRBD1	TRBJ2-1	CASSGQGAGLDEQFF	TGTGCCAGCTCAGGACAGGGGGCGGGCTTGGATGAGCAGTTCTTC
TRBV5-4	.	TRBD1	TRBJ2-7	CASSLTGGYYEQYF	TGTGCCAGCAGCCTCACAGGGGGCTATTACGAGCAGTACTTC
TRBV19	.	.	TRBJ1-1	CASSLGRITEAFF	TGTGCCAGTAGTCTGGGGCGGATCACTGAAGCTTTCTTT
TRBV9	once	.	TRBJ1-1	CASSVEGVGTEAFF	TGTGCCAGCAGCGTAGAGGGGGTAGGCACTGAAGCTTTCTTT
TRBV4-1	.	.	TRBJ1-5	CASSQGGGDQPQHF	TGCGCCAGCAGCCAAGGTGGGGGGGATCAGCCCCAGCATTTT
TRBV5-1	.	.	TRBJ1-2	CASSPDTRGYTF	TGCGCCAGCAGCCCTGATACTCGGGGCTACACCTTC
TRBV13	.	.	TRBJ2-7	CASSLGLAGEQYF	TGTGCCAGCAGCTTAGGACTAGCAGGAGAGCAGTACTTC
TRBV10-3	.	.	TRBJ2-7	CAIQGSYEQYF	TGTGCCATTCAGGGTTCCTACGAGCAGTACTTC
TRBV21-1	.	.	TRBJ1-2	CAINDRGFNYGYTF	TGTGCCATCAACGACAGGGGGTTTAACTATGGCTACACCTTC
TRBV27	.	.	TRBJ1-6	CASTGSYNSPLHF	TGTGCCAGCACGGGCTCCTATAATTCACCCCTCCACTTT
TRBV19	.	TRBD1	TRBJ1-1	CASSWTGLNTEAFF	TGTGCCAGTAGCTGGACAGGTCTGAACACTGAAGCTTTCTTT
TRBV9	.	TRBD1	TRBJ1-5	CASSVGQGSQPQHF	TGTGCCAGCAGCGTAGGACAGGGAAGTCAGCCCCAGCATTTT
TRBV27	.	TRBD1	TRBJ1-1	CASSDRGRANTEAFF	TGTGCCAGCAGTGACAGGGGGCGCGCGAACACTGAAGCTTTCTTT
TRBV29-1	.	TRBD2	TRBJ2-3	CSTGLAGSTDTQYF	TGCAGCACAGGACTAGCGGGTAGCACAGATACGCAGTATTTT
TRBV2	.	.	TRBJ2-7	CANATVRILGRTYEQYF	TGTGCCAACGCGACAGTCAGGATTCTCGGACGGACCTACGAGCAGTACTTC
TRBV7-8	.	.	TRBJ2-7	CASSSTTGREQYF	TGTGCCAGCAGCTCCACCACTGGGCGCGAGCAGTACTTC
TRBV14	.	TRBD2	TRBJ2-1	CASSQIAGVGDEQFF	TGTGCCAGCAGCCAGATAGCGGGAGTTGGGGATGAGCAGTTCTTC
TRBV14	once	TRBD2	TRBJ2-1	CASSQVRLAGSFVNEQFF	TGTGCCAGCAGCCAAGTGCGACTAGCGGGTAGCTTTGTGAATGAGCAGTTCTTC
TRBV7-9	.	TRBD1	TRBJ1-1	CASSPPQGATTEAFF	TGTGCCAGCAGCCCACCACAGGGGGCCACCACTGAAGCTTTCTTT
TRBV11-2	once	.	TRBJ2-1	CASRILGYHEQFF	TGTGCCAGCAGGATACTAGGTTATCATGAGCAGTTCTTC
TRBV30	.	.	TRBJ1-2	CAVNEGLNYGYTF	TGTGCCGTCAACGAGGGCTTGAACTATGGCTACACCTTC
TRBV28	.	.	TRBJ2-7	CASSAGSYEQYF	TGTGCCAGCAGTGCCGGGAGCTACGAGCAGTACTTC
TRBV6-2/TRBV6-3	.	TRBD2	TRBJ2-2	CASSYNREGTTGELFF	TGTGCCAGCAGTTACAACCGGGAGGGCACCACCGGGGAGCTGTTTTTT
TRBV19	.	.	TRBJ1-6	CASTMGSSYNSPLHF	TGTGCCAGCACCATGGGGAGCTCCTATAATTCACCCCTCCACTTT
TRBV5-1	.	.	TRBJ1-1	CASRLEDSLRAFF	TGCGCCAGCAGATTAGAGGACAGTCTGCGAGCTTTCTTT
TRBV15	.	.	TRBJ1-5	CATSRPDSYQPQHF	TGTGCCACCAGCAGACCGGACAGTTATCAGCCCCAGCATTTT
TRBV7-2	.	.	TRBJ1-2	CASSSVELDLVGDTF	TGTGCCAGCAGCTCGGTGGAACTAGATTTAGTTGGAGACACCTTC